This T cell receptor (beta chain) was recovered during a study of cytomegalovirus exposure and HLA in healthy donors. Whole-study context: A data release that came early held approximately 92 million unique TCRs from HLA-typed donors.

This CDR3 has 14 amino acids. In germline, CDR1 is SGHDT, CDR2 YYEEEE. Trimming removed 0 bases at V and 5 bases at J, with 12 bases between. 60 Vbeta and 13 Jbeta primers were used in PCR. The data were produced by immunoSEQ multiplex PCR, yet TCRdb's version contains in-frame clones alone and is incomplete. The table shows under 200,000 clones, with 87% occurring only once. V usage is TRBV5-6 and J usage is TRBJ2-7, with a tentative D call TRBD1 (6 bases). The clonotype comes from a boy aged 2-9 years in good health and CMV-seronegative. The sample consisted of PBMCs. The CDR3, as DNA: TGTGCCAGCAGCTTGGCGGCACAGGGCCACGAGCAGTACTTC. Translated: CASSLAAQGHEQYF.